A single sample is the source of the 11 T cell receptor beta chains below, sequenced in a study of human T cells and chemical hapten exposure. TCRdb processed the RACE reads anew with MiXCR; each CDR3 protein has one entry. The sample has some 200,000 distinct CDR3 sequences; 20% to 25% are singletons. As to time point: patch test 1, 2 weeks after DPC sensitization. The sample's treatment: therapeutic diphenylcyclopropenone sensitization with weekly scalp DPC. The sample was whole blood, taken in connection with sensitization to the hapten diphenylcyclopropenone (DPC). Receptor source: a woman aged 45-60 years with alopecia areata. Some clones in this sample may be carry-over from other donors' samples.

This clonotype was picked up many times. This chain links TRBV29-1 with TRBJ1-4; no definite D call. This CDR3 contains 11 residues. With 6 bases removed from V and 8 bases from J, the gap between germline ends came to 10 bases. CDR1 is SQVTM and CDR2 is ANQGSEA in the germline V gene. The CDR3 loop is CSVAGGEKLFF. For the CDR3, the DNA is TGCAGCGTCGCAGGTGGGGAAAAACTGTTTTTT.

This clonotype was picked up one time. The V gene is TRBV12-3 or TRBV12-4, the J gene TRBJ2-2; D is unclear. V lost 3 bases, J lost 0 bases, and 8 bases lay in between. There are 15 residues in the CDR3. CDR3 nucleotides: TGTGCCAGCAGTTTTGGCACTACGAACACCGGGGAGCTGTTTTTT. Translated, it gives CASSFGTTNTGELFF.

The chain carries TRBV7-2 and TRBJ2-3; no clear D. CDR3 length: 14 residues. Germline V gene lookup returns CDR1 SGHTA and CDR2 FQGNSA. The V end lost 7 bases, the J end lost 0 bases, and 11 bases lay between the germline ends. The CDR3 region has the DNA TGTGCCAGCATCCCTAGGACGAGCACAGATACGCAGTATTTT. Its translation: CASIPRTSTDTQYF.

The chain recombines TRBV3-1 with TRBJ2-5; the D gene could be TRBD1 or TRBD2 (5 bases each). The V gene's germline CDR1 is LGHDT and CDR2 YNNKEL (reference sequence). The CDR3 spans 16 residues. V was cut by 5 bases and J by 5 bases, with 21 bases left in between. The CDR3 DNA is TGTGCCAGCAGCATCGGGGCTACAATTTCAGGGGAGACCCAGTACTTC. Amino acid sequence: CASSIGATISGETQYF.

The V and J genes are TRBV20-1 and TRBJ2-3; a weak D match, TRBD2 (6 bases). The CDR3 runs to 16 residues. With 5 bases removed from V and 1 base from J, the gap between germline ends came to 19 bases. CDR1 is DFQATT and CDR2 is SNEGSKA in the germline V gene (reference sequence). The chain's CDR3 is CSAQMGRTRGTDTQYF. The CDR3 nucleotides are TGCAGTGCTCAAATGGGGAGGACGCGAGGCACAGATACGCAGTATTTT.

This chain joins TRBV29-1 and TRBJ1-2; D is perhaps TRBD1 (5 bases). V lost 4 bases and J lost 2, with 8 bases in between. This CDR3 region has 12 residues. In germline, CDR1 is SQVTM, CDR2 ANQGSEA. CDR3 DNA sequence: TGCAGCGTTGGACAGACAAACTATGGCTACACCTTC. Protein sequence: CSVGQTNYGYTF.

This clonotype was observed a few times. The chain uses TRBV11-3 and TRBJ2-1, with D possibly being TRBD2 (5 bases). Trimming cost V 0 bases and J 2 bases, with 8 bases left between them. CDR1 is SGHNT and CDR2 is YENEEA in the germline V gene. The CDR3 sequence is 15 residues long. CDR3 sequence: CASSLDGNAYNEQFF. The CDR3 DNA follows: TGTGCCAGCAGCTTAGACGGGAACGCCTACAATGAGCAGTTCTTC.

This clonotype was seen a handful of times. The chain carries TRBV20-1 and TRBJ2-3; 9 positions match TRBD2. The J segment lost 5 bases and the V segment lost 2 bases, leaving 2 bases of the junction unmatched. From germline, CDR1 is DFQATT and CDR2 SNEGSKA (reference sequence). CDR3 length: 13 residues. The CDR3 region has the DNA TGCAGTGCTAGAAAACTAGCGGGAGATACGCAGTATTTT. Its protein product is CSARKLAGDTQYF.

The chain is built from TRBV5-5 and TRBJ1-1; 7 bases align to TRBD1. Trimming removed 4 bases from V and 4 bases from J; junction bases left unmatched: 7. The germline V gene encodes CDR1 SGHKS and CDR2 YYEKEE (reference sequence). This CDR3 is 14 amino acids long. The CDR3 reads CASSTRTGPTEAFF. The CDR3 coding sequence is TGTGCCAGCAGCACCCGGACAGGTCCCACTGAAGCTTTCTTT.

This clonotype was detected only a few times. This chain connects TRBV7-2 to TRBJ2-1; D call uncertain. The CDR3 is made up of 16 amino acids. V lost 0 bases, J lost 4 bases, and 13 bases lay in between. Germline V gene lookup returns CDR1 SGHTA and CDR2 FQGNSA. CDR3 loop: CASSLAFGSQYNEQFF. The CDR3 DNA sequence: TGTGCCAGCAGCTTAGCGTTCGGGTCACAGTACAATGAGCAGTTCTTC. Looking up the rest from reference TRBV7-2 and TRBJ2-1 gives the full variable domain: GAGVSQSPSNKVTEKGKDVELRCDPISGHTALYWYRQSLGQGLEFLIYFQGNSAPDKSGLPSDRFSAERTGGSVSTLTIQRTQQEDSAVYLCASSLAFGSQYNEQFFGPGTRLTVL.

The chain couples TRBV29-1 to TRBJ2-2; D is unresolved. The CDR3 is 11 residues long. V dropped 6 bases and J dropped 6 bases, with 8 bases sitting between them. Looked up from germline, CDR1 is SQVTM and CDR2 is ANQGSEA. The CDR3 region has the DNA TGCAGCGTCGCTTTAGCCGGGGAGCTGTTTTTT. Translating it yields CSVALAGELFF.